This T cell receptor beta chain was sequenced in a study of post-analysis software for immune sequencing data. Study-wide results and caveats: Normalized Chao1 diversity was significantly reduced in patients versus controls. In patients, about 5 TRBV segments were more frequent than in controls, with TRBV5-6, TRBV5-1 and TRBV20-1 among them.

Unique molecular identifiers were built into the TCR beta cDNA libraries. When 1 to 10 million T cells were used, they gave hundreds of thousands of cDNA molecules. TCRdb re-derived calls from the PCR reads in MiXCR, one entry per CDR3 protein. Of just over 250,000 distinct CDR3 sequences listed, just over 35% are singletons. V shed 6 bases and J 7 bases; nucleotides not matched to a gene: 10. CDR3 length: 16 residues. Germline V gene lookup returns CDR1 SNHLY and CDR2 FYNNEI. Concerning this clonotype: Its target is not known.

The genes are TRBV2 and TRBJ2-1, with 12 nucleotides matching TRBD2. Material for sequencing was blood. This TCR was sampled from a girl under 18 with multiple sclerosis. CDR3 in DNA: TGTGCCAGCAGCTTTTCACTAGCGGGAGGTAGTAATGAGCAGTTCTTC. The encoded protein is CASSFSLAGGSNEQFF.